This entry lists 5 T cell receptor beta chains sequenced from one sample in a study of blood T cell repertoires in COVID-19. Generated by immunoSEQ multiplex PCR, the TCRdb table keeps only in-frame clones and is missing some. The sample records approximately 52,000 clones, more than 80% being singletons. Sequencing was done on a sample of peripheral blood. Receptors originate from a human donor with active COVID-19. The donor label of this sample is uncertain.

The V and J genes are TRBV28 and TRBJ1-5; TRBD1 matches 10 bases. Looked up from germline, CDR1 is MDHEN and CDR2 is SYDVKM. The CDR3 runs 16 residues. V was clipped by 4 bases and J by 3 bases; unmatched bases: 6. CDR3 nucleotides: TGTGCCAGCAGTTACCTGACAGGGGGCAACAATCAGCCCCAGCATTTT. Translation: CASSYLTGGNNQPQHF.

The gene calls are TRBV19 and TRBJ1-6; 7 bases agree with TRBD1. The V gene's germline CDR1 is LNHDA and CDR2 SQIVND (reference sequence). The trim removed 5 bases at V and 6 bases at J, leaving 7 bases unmatched. CDR3 length: 15 residues. The CDR3 sequence: CASSPTGNGNSPLHF. The CDR3, as DNA: TGTGCCAGTAGTCCGACAGGGAATGGTAATTCACCCCTCCACTTT. Using reference TRBV19 and TRBJ1-6 for the parts outside the CDR3, the full variable domain is DGGITQSPKYLFRKEGQNVTLSCEQNLNHDAMYWYRQDPGQGLRLIYYSQIVNDFQKGDIAEGYSVSREKKESFPLTVTSAQKNPTAFYLCASSPTGNGNSPLHFGNGTRLTVT.

The chain uses TRBV5-5 and TRBJ2-2, with 7 bases fitting TRBD1. Germline V CDR1 and CDR2: SGHKS, YYEKEE (reference sequence). V lost 7 bases, J lost 9 bases, and 15 bases stayed unmatched. The CDR3 totals 15 residues. Here the CDR3 reads CASSLTGVGHRELFF. For the CDR3, the DNA is TGTGCCAGCTCCCTTACAGGGGTCGGGCACCGGGAGCTGTTTTTT.

By proportion, this clone is medium-sized (0.01 to 0.1%). This specimen includes other DNA sequences encoding the same CDR3. The V call is TRBV6-6, the J call TRBJ1-1; D is perhaps TRBD1 (6 bases). Per the germline V gene, CDR1 is MNHNY and CDR2 is SVGAGI (reference sequence). V lost 7 bases to trimming and J lost 0 bases, with 12 bases between them. The CDR3 runs to 14 residues. The CDR3 region has the DNA TGTGCCAGCACTCCAACAGGGCTGAACACTGAAGCTTTCTTT. Its protein is CASTPTGLNTEAFF.

The chain is built from TRBV3-1 (or the pseudogene TRBV3-2) and TRBJ2-2, with D uncertain. The germline gives CDR1 LGHDT, CDR2 YNNKEL (reference sequence). CDR3 length equals 12 residues. With 4 bases removed from V and 6 bases from J, the gap between germline ends came to 6 bases. CDR3 sequence: CASSPLPGELFF. The CDR3 DNA follows: TGTGCCAGCAGCCCCCTCCCCGGGGAGCTGTTTTTT.